This T cell receptor (beta chain) was sequenced in a study of T-cell memory formation after mild COVID-19. Study-wide results and limits: Clones that contracted from day 15 to 85 had balanced CD4/CD8; later expanders were CD4+ biased.

Concerning this clonotype: Its antigen is as yet unknown.

With 5 bases removed from V and 1 base from J, the gap between germline ends came to 12 bases. This CDR3 comprises 14 residues. In germline, CDR1 is MNHEY, CDR2 SVGAGI. It was 5'RACE with constant-segment primers that produced the TCR alpha and TCR beta cDNA libraries, which carried sample barcodes and UMIs. One entry per CDR3 protein, called by TCRdb with MiXCR from the 5' RACE reads. The data hold 250,000 to 300,000 distinct CDR3 sequences, with around 15% observed a single time. The chain employs TRBV6-5 and TRBJ2-7, with D hard to call. The TCR comes from a man aged 18 to 30 who had mild COVID-19 (a few samples of this study predate the infection). Cell type and time point are not known. Input material: PBMCs or a T cell subset sorted from them (not recorded which). CDR3 bases: TGTGCCAGCAGTATCCGGTACGGATCCTACGAGCAGTACTTC. Amino acids: CASSIRYGSYEQYF.